One TCR beta chain is described in this entry. This entry is derived from a study of blood T cell repertoires in COVID-19. Study information: Acute and convalescent COVID-19 specimens originated in the United States, Italy and Spain. From T cells, B-cell-depleted T cells, or PBMCs came the material, which was cDNA or gDNA.

How the authors handled the data: Reference gene primer amplification gave estimated nucleated cell counts. Only in-frame clones appear in the TCRdb table, and some are missing; sequencing was by immunoSEQ multiplex PCR. D and trimming were read from the DNA, whereas the V and J calls and clone size are those reported in that table. This table holds about 200,000 clones, around 87% found once. This CDR3 has 17 residues. Germline V CDR1 and CDR2: LNHDA, SQIVND (reference sequence). The V and J ends lost 5 bases and 2 bases, in that order; junction bases with no gene match: 13. In Seattle, patients joined the study during active infection and were tracked longitudinally.

This clonotype originated in a woman aged 50 to 65 with COVID-19, enrolled during active disease. Sample: peripheral blood. The chain has TRBV19 and TRBJ1-2; 8 bases match TRBD1. The CDR3 sequence is CASSSEAGGFFNYGYTF. The CDR3 DNA sequence: TGTGCCAGTAGTTCAGAGGCAGGGGGCTTTTTCAACTATGGCTACACCTTC.